Presented here are 31 T cell receptor beta chains from one specimen sequenced in a study of low-dose radiotherapy and immunotherapy resistance in tumors. Time point reported: after trial treatment. This sample's treatment: LDRT plus nivolumab, ipilimumab, low-dose cyclophosphamide and aspirin (RACIN trial). cDNA synthesis used a TRAV/TRBV-specific primer set for both chains. PCR amplification of the TCRs was performed with Phusion for 20 PCR cycles, and it relied on a constant-region primer together with a V-primer adapter. TCRdb used MiXCR to reprocess the reads, holding one entry per CDR3 protein. The repertoire has under 40,000 distinct CDR3 sequences, 49% of them found once; the top ten carry 4.5% to 7%. The sample here was PBMCs, taken after low-dose radiotherapy plus immunotherapy. All receptors come from a male donor with gallbladder cancer.

This clonotype appeared a few times. The rearrangement links TRBV10-2 to TRBJ2-5, with D maybe TRBD2 (5 bases). The CDR3 has 14 residues. CDR1 is WSHSY and CDR2 is SAAADI in the germline V gene. V was clipped by 2 bases and J by 0 bases, with 7 bases between them. The CDR3 nucleotides read TGCGCCAGCAGTGAGCGGGGTTACCAAGAGACCCAGTACTTC. Translation: CASSERGYQETQYF.

This clonotype has just a few counts. The chain is built from TRBV4-2 and TRBJ1-3, with unresolved D. V was trimmed by 4 bases and J by 4 bases, leaving 14 bases between them. The CDR3 covers 15 residues. The V gene's germline CDR1 is LGHNA and CDR2 YNFKEQ. CDR3: CASSPDRTPGNTIYF. The CDR3, as DNA: TGTGCCAGCAGCCCGGACCGAACCCCAGGAAACACCATATATTTT.

This chain joins TRBV3-1 and TRBJ2-6; no firm D call. CDR1 is LGHDT and CDR2 is YNNKEL in the germline V gene (reference sequence). The V end was cut by 4 bases, the J end by 0 bases, with 13 bases between. This CDR3 is 17 amino acids long. The CDR3 DNA reads as TGTGCCAGCAGCCGAAACTGGGCCAACTCTGGGGCCAACGTCCTGACTTTC. As protein: CASSRNWANSGANVLTF.

This clonotype was counted between two and nine times. The chain is built from TRBV24-1 and TRBJ1-5; 7 bases align to TRBD1. The CDR3 consists of 16 residues. Losses at the gene ends were 2 bases for V and 3 bases for J; bases not matched to a gene: 6. Germline V lookup: CDR1 KGHDR, CDR2 SFDVKD. The DNA of the CDR3 is TGTGCCACCAGTGATTCCACGACAGGGTACAATCAGCCCCAGCATTTT. This sequence encodes CATSDSTTGYNQPQHF.

This clonotype has at least ten counts. The V gene is TRBV5-1, the J gene TRBJ2-1; 7 bases agree with TRBD2. The germline gives CDR1 SGHRS, CDR2 YFSETQ. Trimming took 0 bases from V and 6 from J; bases not matched to a gene: 9. This CDR3 is built from 16 residues. The CDR3 loop is CASSLDPASGGNEQFF. The CDR3 region has the DNA TGCGCCAGCAGCTTGGACCCAGCCTCGGGGGGCAATGAGCAGTTCTTC.

This clonotype was detected ten times or more. The chain employs TRBV5-1 and TRBJ2-2; possible D gene TRBD1, 6 bases. The CDR3 is made up of 15 amino acids. The V end lost 4 bases, the J end lost 0 bases, and 10 bases lay between the germline ends. Looked up from germline, CDR1 is SGHRS and CDR2 is YFSETQ. CDR3 amino acids: CASSLGQTNTGELFF. The CDR3 DNA follows: TGCGCCAGCAGCCTTGGACAGACGAACACCGGGGAGCTGTTTTTT.

This chain links TRBV29-1 with TRBJ2-6, with 7 nucleotides matching TRBD1. Germline assignment: CDR1 SQVTM and CDR2 ANQGSEA. After removal of 6 bases from V and 2 bases from J, the junction contained 1 base not matched to a gene. The CDR3 sequence is 13 residues long. The CDR3 spells CSVGTAGANVLTF. CDR3 coding DNA: TGCAGCGTAGGGACAGCTGGGGCCAACGTCCTGACTTTC.

The rearrangement uses TRBV20-1 and TRBJ2-7, with D perhaps TRBD2 (6 bases). This CDR3 spans 16 amino acids. The V end was cut by 4 bases, the J end by 3 bases, with 22 bases between. The germline V gene has CDR1 DFQATT and CDR2 SNEGSKA (reference sequence). CDR3 DNA sequence: TGCAGTGCTAAGAAAACCCTAGGCGGGACCATCTACGAGCAGTACTTC. Translating gives CSAKKTLGGTIYEQYF.

This clonotype was found many times. V and J are TRBV7-2 and TRBJ2-3; D ambiguous. The germline V gene encodes CDR1 SGHTA and CDR2 FQGNSA. The CDR3 contains 13 residues. The V gene lost 1 base and the J gene lost 7 bases, with 9 bases spanning the gap. In DNA form, the CDR3 reads TGTGCCAGCAGCTTAGGAGTAGGAAATACGCAGTATTTT. Protein sequence: CASSLGVGNTQYF.

This clonotype qualifies as medium-sized (0.01 to 0.1%). The rearrangement joins TRBV13 to TRBJ2-1, with D unresolved. The CDR3 length is 13 residues. The germline V gene has CDR1 PRHDT and CDR2 FYEKMQ (reference sequence). Trimming took off 0 bases at V and 8 bases at J, with 8 bases between the two ends. CDR3 sequence: CASSLGYNYEQFF. CDR3 sequence (DNA): TGTGCCAGCAGCTTAGGTTATAACTATGAGCAGTTCTTC.

Of note for this clonotype: This likely stems from a read error, as it lies one base from a far larger clone. V is TRBV28 and J is TRBJ1-3; D remains unclear. Trimming left V 5 bases short and J 4 bases short, with 12 bases between. CDR3 length equals 14 residues. Germline V gene lookup returns CDR1 MDHEN and CDR2 SYDVKM. The CDR3 DNA reads as TGTGCCAGCAGTGCGAGGGCGGGAGGAAACACCATATATTTT. Its protein is CASSARAGGNTIYF.

This clonotype has at least ten counts. The V and J genes are TRBV12-2 and TRBJ2-7; TRBD1 was called by the table and not checked on the DNA. TRBV12-2 is a listed pseudogene. This CDR3 comprises 15 residues. The CDR3 loop reads CASRSPRARPYEQYF. The CDR3 nucleotides are TGTGCAAGTCGCTCCCCCCGAGCGAGACCCTACGAGCAGTACTTC.

This clonotype was detected many times. The chain has TRBV21-1 and TRBJ1-5. TRBV21-1 is annotated as a pseudogene. This CDR3 is 16 amino acids long. CDR3 in DNA: TGTGCCAGCAGCAAAGTTGGGAAGACTAGCAATCAGCCCCAGCATTTT. This codes for CASSKVGKTSNQPQHF.

This clonotype was seen a few times. This rearrangement joins TRBV5-1 to TRBJ2-1; TRBD2 matches at 8 bases. The germline V gene encodes CDR1 SGHRS and CDR2 YFSETQ. The CDR3 contains 15 residues. V shed 4 bases and J 1 base; nucleotides not matched to a gene: 4. The CDR3, as DNA: TGCGCCAGCAGCCCCGCGGGAGGATCCTACAATGAGCAGTTCTTC. Protein product: CASSPAGGSYNEQFF.

This clonotype is a singleton in its sample. V gene TRBV6-1 combines with J gene TRBJ1-5; D uncertain. This CDR3 region has 13 residues. Looked up from germline, CDR1 is MNHNS and CDR2 is SASEGT. V lost 1 base and J 7 bases, leaving 8 bases between the germline ends. CDR3 bases: TGTGCCAGCAGTGAAGACATCATACAGCCCCAGCATTTT. It codes for CASSEDIIQPQHF.

This clonotype was seen just once. This chain uses TRBV5-1 with TRBJ2-7; tentatively, D is TRBD1 (5 bases). V shed 0 bases and J shed 3 bases, with 10 bases lying between them. Germline V gene lookup returns CDR1 SGHRS and CDR2 YFSETQ. This CDR3 has 14 amino acids. CDR3 residues: CASSLGNRFYEQYF. The CDR3 DNA reads TGCGCCAGCAGCTTGGGAAACAGGTTCTACGAGCAGTACTTC.

In the case of this clonotype: With a far larger clone one base away, a read error is the likely cause. This chain links TRBV28 with TRBJ2-7; 14 bases are a match to TRBD2. This CDR3 is 18 amino acids long. Germline loops: CDR1 MDHEN, CDR2 SYDVKM. The J segment lost 7 bases and the V segment lost 5 bases, leaving 16 bases of the junction unmatched. The CDR3 sequence: CASSGTSGGANLYNEQYF. CDR3 bases: TGTGCCAGCAGTGGGACTAGCGGGGGAGCCAATCTGTACAATGAGCAGTACTTC. The variable domain in full, completed from reference TRBV28 and TRBJ2-7, reads DVKVTQSSRYLVKRTGEKVFLECVQDMDHENMFWYRQDPGLGLRLIYFSYDVKMKEKGDIPEGYSVSREKKERFSLILESASTNQTSMYLCASSGTSGGANLYNEQYFGPGTRLTVT.

Of note for this clonotype: This is likely an artifact of a read error, given a far larger clone one base away. The genes are TRBV18 and TRBJ2-1; TRBD1 matches at 9 bases. The DNA end is a closer match to TRBJ2-7, so the J assignment may be wrong. Germline CDR1 reads KGHSH; CDR2 reads LQKENI. CDR3 size: 16 residues. The CDR3 spells CASSRNMGTGFYEQYF. DNA for the CDR3: TGTGCCAGCTCACGAAATATGGGGACAGGGTTCTACGAGCAGTACTTC.

The V and J genes are TRBV25-1 and TRBJ2-1; TRBD2 agrees at 11 bases. This CDR3 region has 18 residues. CDR1 and CDR2 (germline): MGHDK, SYGVNS. Trimming took 3 bases from V and 4 from J; bases not matched to a gene: 11. In nucleotides, the CDR3 is TGTGCCAGCAGTGAGTGGGTAGCGGGAGGGCCGGAGTACAATGAGCAGTTCTTC. Amino acids: CASSEWVAGGPEYNEQFF.

This clonotype has a single count. CDR3 DNA: TGCAGTGCTGTCCTAGGGAACTCCTACGAGCAGTACTTC. Protein product: CSAVLGNSYEQYF. The chain is built from TRBV20-1 and TRBJ2-7; D is unresolved. The CDR3 runs 13 residues. Trimming stripped 5 bases from V and 0 bases from J, with 11 bases between. Germline values: CDR1 DFQATT, CDR2 SNEGSKA (reference sequence).

J is TRBJ1-1 and V is TRBV2, with D maybe TRBD1 (5 bases). Germline lookup yields CDR1 SNHLY and CDR2 FYNNEI. This CDR3 is built from 15 residues. The V and J ends lost 4 bases and 4 bases respectively, with 16 bases between them. The CDR3 region has the DNA TGTGCCAGCAGTGTCATCGGGGGGGGTACCACTGAAGCTTTCTTT. Translated: CASSVIGGGTTEAFF.

Note on this clonotype: A far larger clone differs by one base, so this is likely a read error. CDR3 nucleotide sequence: TGTGCCAGCAGCTTACTTGAGGGCGAGGGGTACGAGCAGTTCTTC. Its translation is CASSLLEGEGYEQFF. This chain links TRBV7-8 with TRBJ2-1; D might be TRBD1 or TRBD2, each matching 5 bases. Trimming shortened V by 2 bases and J by 10 bases, and 18 bases separated the two germline ends. CDR1 and CDR2 from the germline V gene are SGHVS and FQNEAQ. The CDR3 loop spans 15 amino acids.

Within the sample, this clonotype is medium-sized (0.01 to 0.1%). The chain joins TRBV2 to TRBJ1-5, with 8 bases matching TRBD1. Trimming cost V 0 bases and J 4 bases; bases outside gene matches: 5. The CDR3 sequence is 16 residues long. Germline loops: CDR1 SNHLY, CDR2 FYNNEI. The CDR3 region has the DNA TGTGCCAGCAGTGAAGCGCTAGGACAGGGTAATCAGCCCCAGCATTTT. Translation: CASSEALGQGNQPQHF.

To note about this clonotype: The likely explanation is a read error, given a far larger clone one base away. This chain connects TRBV29-1 to TRBJ2-1; 9 nucleotides line up with TRBD2. The CDR3 is 14 residues long. The V gene's germline CDR1 is SQVTM and CDR2 ANQGSEA. Germline trimming cut 1 base from V and 10 bases from J; bases unmatched to any gene: 8. Written as DNA, the CDR3 is TGCAGCGTTGAAGGCGGCGGGAGGGCGGACGAGCAGTTCTTC. It is translated as CSVEGGGRADEQFF.

This chain links TRBV6-4 with TRBJ2-7; D is possibly TRBD2 (5 bases). There are 18 residues in the CDR3. Trimming removed 8 bases from V and 0 bases from J, with 26 bases in between. Germline values: CDR1 MRHNA, CDR2 SNTAGT. The CDR3 is CASDTVTGIRGNSYEQYF. CDR3 coding DNA: TGTGCCAGCGATACGGTGACCGGGATCAGAGGGAACTCCTACGAGCAGTACTTC.

This clonotype appeared a few times. The chain couples TRBV12-5 to TRBJ1-2; 7 nucleotides align to TRBD1. The CDR3 is made up of 16 amino acids. Trimming removed 0 bases from V and 3 bases from J; junction bases left unmatched: 7. Germline V gene data show CDR1 as LGHNT and CDR2 as FRNRAP. The CDR3 region has the DNA TGTGCTAGTGGTTTGGTACGGAAGGGGGCTTACTATGGCTACACCTTC. Protein product: CASGLVRKGAYYGYTF.

The chain links TRBV7-8 to TRBJ2-1; 12 nucleotides agree with TRBD2. CDR1 is SGHVS and CDR2 is FQNEAQ in the germline V gene. CDR3 length: 16 residues. With 2 bases clipped from V and 5 bases from J, the junction kept 4 bases outside the gene matches. The CDR3 DNA sequence: TGTGCCAGCAGCTTAACTTGGACTAGCGGGGACAATGAGCAGTTCTTC. Translation: CASSLTWTSGDNEQFF.

This rearrangement joins TRBV3-1 to TRBJ2-5; a possible D gene is TRBD2 (5 bases). Germline V gives CDR1 LGHDT, CDR2 YNNKEL (reference sequence). The CDR3 length is 17 residues. V was cut by 0 bases and J by 5 bases, with 19 bases left in between. The CDR3 DNA reads TGTGCCAGCAGCCAAGAACGGTTTGGTAGCGACTCGGAGACCCAGTACTTC. Residues: CASSQERFGSDSETQYF.

This chain connects TRBV29-1 to TRBJ1-6, with no clear D. With 4 bases removed from V and 9 bases from J, the gap between germline ends came to 13 bases. From germline, CDR1 is SQVTM and CDR2 ANQGSEA. The CDR3 sequence is 13 residues long. The DNA for the CDR3 is TGCAGCGTTGGAGAAGGAGGTGCTTCACCCCTCCACTTT. Translation: CSVGEGGASPLHF.

This clonotype came up many times. V gene TRBV20-1 combines with J gene TRBJ2-1; D is unresolved. Trimming removed 5 bases from V and 0 bases from J, with 11 bases in between. Germline CDR1 is DFQATT and CDR2 is SNEGSKA (reference sequence). The CDR3 extends over 14 amino acids. In DNA form, the CDR3 reads TGCAGTGCTGGGGTGAGAGACTCCTACAATGAGCAGTTCTTC. Translation: CSAGVRDSYNEQFF.

Worth noting for this clonotype: This likely reflects a read error, since a far larger clone is one base away. The gene calls are TRBV20-1 and TRBJ2-7; 8 bases agree with TRBD2. The CDR3 loop spans 12 amino acids. Looked up from germline, CDR1 is DFQATT and CDR2 is SNEGSKA (reference sequence). CDR3 in DNA: TGCAGCGCCAGAGATGGCGGGGGGCTCCAGTACTTC. Its translation: CSARDGGGLQYF.